The rows below give T cell receptor beta chains drawn from one sample of a study of blood T cell repertoires in COVID-19. The protocol was immunoSEQ multiplex PCR, while the TCRdb copy is restricted to in-frame clones and leaves out a portion. This table has about 670,000 clones, 70% to 90% appearing once. Material for sequencing was peripheral blood. The receptors originated from a woman in her late teens or twenties with acute or convalescent COVID-19. CDR3s include the opening cysteine and the closing phenylalanine or tryptophan. The order of the fields is V gene, J gene, clone size, D gene, CDR3 length, CDR3 protein, CDR3 DNA. D genes are given only for firm matches. Only part of the rows carry a size: once, few, many, or a class if the clone is expanded.

TRBV6-5	TRBJ1-1	-	-	13	CASMTTYNTEAFF	TGTGCCAGCATGACAACCTACAACACTGAAGCTTTCTTT
TRBV6-5	TRBJ2-7	-	-	13	CASSYGRDYEQYF	TGTGCCAGCAGTTACGGGAGAGACTACGAGCAGTACTTC
TRBV5-1	TRBJ2-3	-	-	16	CASSFEGIRSTDTQYF	TGCGCCAGCAGCTTCGAGGGCATTCGAAGCACAGATACGCAGTATTTT
TRBV27	TRBJ1-2	-	-	15	CASSSVPQPGYGYTF	TGTGCCAGCAGTAGCGTCCCGCAGCCCGGCTATGGCTACACCTTC
TRBV5-1	TRBJ1-1	-	TRBD1	14	CASSANRGLTEAFF	TGCGCCAGCAGCGCGAACAGGGGGCTAACTGAAGCTTTCTTT
TRBV9	TRBJ2-7	-	TRBD1	16	CASSPDRGQSSYEQYF	TGTGCCAGCAGCCCTGACAGGGGCCAGAGCTCCTACGAGCAGTACTTC
TRBV24-1	TRBJ2-1	-	TRBD2	12	CATSDSSGVEFF	TGTGCCACCAGTGACTCTAGCGGGGTGGAGTTCTTC
TRBV4-3	TRBJ2-1	-	TRBD1	17	CASSQDYGVDRGRRQFF	TGCGCCAGCAGCCAAGACTATGGCGTGGACAGGGGGCGACGGCAGTTCTTC
TRBV6-5	TRBJ2-5	-	-	16	CASSYFGTPYQETQYF	TGTGCCAGCAGTTACTTTGGGACACCGTACCAAGAGACCCAGTACTTC
TRBV18	TRBJ1-1	-	TRBD1	13	CASSPPGQGVAFF	TGTGCCAGCTCACCCCCGGGACAGGGGGTAGCTTTCTTT
TRBV2	TRBJ1-1	-	-	11	CASSESGLGFF	TGTGCCAGCAGTGAATCAGGGTTAGGTTTCTTT
TRBV6-5	TRBJ1-2	-	-	13	CASSYGGVSGYTF	TGTGCCAGCAGTTACGGAGGGGTATCTGGCTACACCTTC
TRBV30	TRBJ1-5	-	TRBD1	14	CAFTGTGGNQPQHF	TGTGCCTTTACCGGGACAGGGGGCAATCAGCCCCAGCATTTT
TRBV5-6	TRBJ2-5	-	TRBD1	14	CASSEGQSQETQYF	TGTGCCAGCAGCGAGGGACAGTCCCAAGAGACCCAGTACTTC
TRBV14	TRBJ1-2	-	TRBD1	14	CASSQVGTGGGYTF	TGTGCCAGCAGCCAAGTTGGGACAGGGGGTGGCTACACCTTC
TRBV14	TRBJ1-5	-	-	18	CASSQEPNQDSINQPQHF	TGTGCCAGCAGCCAAGAGCCCAATCAGGACAGTATCAATCAGCCCCAGCATTTT
TRBV6-5	TRBJ2-1	-	-	14	CASSTGYRDNEQFF	TGTGCCAGCAGCACAGGGTACAGGGACAATGAGCAGTTCTTC
TRBV7-2	TRBJ2-7	-	TRBD1	14	CASSWDRYSYEQYF	TGTGCCAGCAGCTGGGACAGGTACTCCTACGAGCAGTACTTC
TRBV30	TRBJ1-1	-	-	15	CAWSRSLTARTEAFF	TGTGCCTGGAGCCGAAGTTTGACCGCGAGGACTGAAGCTTTCTTT
TRBV24-1	TRBJ2-2	-	-	17	CATSDLGAFRNTGELFF	TGTGCCACCAGTGATTTGGGGGCGTTTAGGAACACCGGGGAGCTGTTTTTT
TRBV4-1	TRBJ2-1	-	-	13	CASSHSYYNEQFF	TGCGCCAGCAGCCATAGTTACTACAATGAGCAGTTCTTC
TRBV12-5	TRBJ1-1	once	TRBD1	18	CASGLVLGGNFTGTEAFF	TGTGCTAGTGGTTTGGTACTAGGGGGCAATTTCACGGGAACTGAAGCTTTCTTT
TRBV5-1	TRBJ2-3	-	-	14	CASSLGLTPDTQYF	TGCGCCAGCAGCTTGGGACTCACACCAGATACGCAGTATTTT